This T cell receptor beta chain was identified during a study of blood T cell repertoires in COVID-19. Profiled with immunoSEQ multiplex PCR; TCRdb holds only in-frame clones, not every one. The sample records 150,000 to 200,000 clones, roughly 82% being singletons. J lost 7 bases, V lost 3 bases, and 5 bases had no gene match. Germline V gives CDR1 LGHNT, CDR2 FRNRAP. CDR3 size: 14 residues. Assignment of participants to cohorts was predicated upon participant-reported clinical history. Sequencing was performed on PBMCs or T cells enriched from blood (not recorded which). The J gene is TRBJ2-2, the V gene TRBV12-5, with TRBD2 matching over 7 bases. This TCR derives from an older woman with acute COVID-19. The CDR3 coding sequence is TGTGCTAGTGGTTTTGGCGGGAGCCACGGGGAGCTGTTTTTT. Residues: CASGFGGSHGELFF.